These 30 T cell receptor beta chains were all obtained from the same sample, sequenced in a study of post-analysis software for immune sequencing data. TCR beta cDNA libraries included unique molecular identifiers. TCRdb redid the calling of the PCR reads with MiXCR, one entry per CDR3 protein. Among about 540,000 distinct CDR3 sequences listed, less than 40% were seen once. Study conclusions and caveats: In patients, roughly 5 TRBV segments were more frequent than in controls, with TRBV5-6, TRBV5-1 and TRBV20-1 among them.

These TCRs are of unknown antigen specificity. The sample comprised blood. The receptors come from a girl between 2 and 17 years old with multiple sclerosis.

The chain carries TRBV15 and TRBJ2-2; tentatively, D is TRBD1 (6 bases). In germline, CDR1 is LNHNV, CDR2 YYDKDF (reference sequence). This CDR3 contains 16 residues. Trimming removed 0 bases at V and 3 bases at J, with 11 bases between. This CDR3 reads CATSRDRGTHTGELFF. The CDR3 region has the DNA TGTGCCACCAGCAGAGATAGGGGGACACACACCGGGGAGCTGTTTTTT.

The CDR3 protein is CSAVERQGFSNYGYTF. The DNA for the CDR3 is TGCAGCGCCGTGGAGCGACAGGGCTTTTCTAACTATGGCTACACCTTC. This chain uses TRBV29-1 with TRBJ1-2; TRBD1 aligns across 7 bases. The length of the CDR3 is 16 residues. The J segment lost 0 bases and the V segment lost 7 bases, leaving 14 bases of the junction unmatched. The germline V gene encodes CDR1 SQVTM and CDR2 ANQGSEA.

This clonotype was seen only a few times. The gene calls are TRBV24-1 and TRBJ1-5, with D perhaps TRBD1 (6 bases). The CDR3 is made up of 14 amino acids. Germline V gives CDR1 KGHDR, CDR2 SFDVKD. V gave up 2 bases and J gave up 6 bases, with 10 bases separating them. The CDR3 nucleotides read TGTGCCACCAGTGATTCAGGGGCGCGTCAGCCCCAGCATTTT. The encoded protein is CATSDSGARQPQHF.

Only a few counts were recorded for this clonotype. The genes are TRBV20-1 and TRBJ1-2; D is undetermined. Trimming removed 0 bases at V and 8 bases at J, with 19 bases between. The germline V gene encodes CDR1 DFQATT and CDR2 SNEGSKA (reference sequence). There are 15 residues in the CDR3. The chain's CDR3 is CSARDSDLLTLGYTF. The CDR3 DNA reads as TGCAGTGCTAGAGATTCGGACTTATTGACCCTAGGCTACACCTTC.

The chain links TRBV3-1 to TRBJ2-1, with TRBD1 matching 10 bases. Losses at the gene ends were 4 bases for V and 7 bases for J; bases not matched to a gene: 10. The germline V gene has CDR1 LGHDT and CDR2 YNNKEL (reference sequence). The CDR3 sequence is 16 residues long. The CDR3 is CASSPSTGGAWNEQFF. Written as DNA, the CDR3 is TGTGCCAGCAGCCCGTCGACAGGGGGCGCCTGGAATGAGCAGTTCTTC.

This clonotype was seen a handful of times. One end of the junction fails to match germline, which may point to a read error. The chain is built from TRBV7-7 and TRBJ1-4, with 7 bases matching TRBD1. Germline V gives CDR1 SSHAT, CDR2 FNYEAQ (reference sequence). There are 13 residues in the CDR3. CDR3 protein: CASSRQGREKLFF. The DNA for the CDR3 is TGTGCTAGCAGCAGACAGGGACGTGAAAAACTGTTTTTT.

This clonotype was detected only a few times. The V call is TRBV6-6, the J call TRBJ2-5; TRBD1 aligns across 8 bases. Trimming removed 2 bases from V and 5 bases from J; junction bases left unmatched: 7. Looked up from germline, CDR1 is MNHNY and CDR2 is SVGAGI (reference sequence). The CDR3 consists of 15 residues. The CDR3 nucleotides are TGTGCCAGCAGTTACGTTCAGGGGGCGGGCGAGACCCAGTACTTC. Residues: CASSYVQGAGETQYF.

V gene TRBV9 combines with J gene TRBJ2-5, with a possible D match to TRBD1 (6 bases). V shed 4 bases and J shed 5 bases, with 18 bases lying between them. The V gene's germline CDR1 is SGDLS and CDR2 YYNGEE. This CDR3 spans 15 amino acids. CDR3 sequence (DNA): TGTGCCAGCAGCCCCAGGGGTAGCGCTTGGGAGACCCAGTACTTC. Translation gives CASSPRGSAWETQYF.

This clonotype has only one observation. This chain connects TRBV5-1 to TRBJ1-1; D not certain. CDR1 and CDR2 (germline): SGHRS, YFSETQ. The length of the CDR3 is 14 residues. Trimming took 0 bases from V and 4 from J, leaving 10 bases between them. The DNA of the CDR3 is TGCGCCAGCAGCTTGGAGTTCCGGGGCACTGAAGCTTTCTTT. Protein product: CASSLEFRGTEAFF.

CDR3 sequence: CSANPWGGQGLDEQYF. The CDR3 region has the DNA TGCAGTGCAAACCCTTGGGGGGGACAGGGTCTCGACGAGCAGTACTTC. This chain links TRBV20-1 with TRBJ2-7; 9 bases are a match to TRBD1. This CDR3 spans 16 amino acids. Germline CDR1 and CDR2: DFQATT and SNEGSKA (reference sequence). V dropped 6 bases and J dropped 5; count of bases not matched to a gene: 17.

J is TRBJ2-3 and V is TRBV3-1; TRBD2 matches at 10 bases. V lost 0 bases to trimming and J lost 5 bases; unmatched junction nucleotides: 8. This CDR3 comprises 17 residues. The germline V gene encodes CDR1 LGHDT and CDR2 YNNKEL (reference sequence). The CDR3 is CASSQDPLAGVRDTQYF. The CDR3 region has the DNA TGTGCCAGCAGCCAAGATCCCCTAGCGGGGGTTCGAGATACGCAGTATTTT.

This clonotype was seen a handful of times. The gene calls are TRBV6-4 and TRBJ2-3; 12 nucleotides line up with TRBD1. Trimming took 0 bases from V and 4 from J; bases not matched to a gene: 2. CDR1 and CDR2 from the germline V gene are MRHNA and SNTAGT. This CDR3 comprises 16 residues. The CDR3 coding sequence is TGTGCCAGCAGTGACTCGGGGACAGGGGGCGCAGATACGCAGTATTTT. As protein: CASSDSGTGGADTQYF.

V is TRBV6-5 and J is TRBJ1-2, with D perhaps TRBD1 (6 bases). V dropped 1 base and J dropped 0 bases, with 12 bases sitting between them. CDR1 and CDR2 (germline): MNHEY, SVGAGI. The CDR3 contains 16 residues. CDR3 nucleotides: TGTGCCAGCAGTTACTTGGGGGGCGCCGCTAACTATGGCTACACCTTC. It codes for CASSYLGGAANYGYTF.

This clonotype was seen only a few times. The chain carries TRBV7-2 and TRBJ2-7; TRBD1 matches at 7 bases. J lost 12 bases, V lost 2 bases, and 25 bases had no gene match. The CDR3 covers 18 residues. The V gene's germline CDR1 is SGHTA and CDR2 FQGNSA. CDR3 coding DNA: TGTGCCAGCAGCTTAAGGCCTCCTTTGGCAGGGGGAAGGGAGACCCGGTACTTC. This translates into CASSLRPPLAGGRETRYF.

The chain combines TRBV10-3 with TRBJ2-3; 16 bases align to TRBD2. Germline loops: CDR1 ENHRY, CDR2 SYGVKD. The CDR3 sequence is 17 residues long. V trimming: 2 bases; J trimming: 5 bases; junction bases outside the gene matches: 4. CDR3 in amino acids: CAISEPGTSGGEDTQYF. The CDR3 coding sequence is TGTGCCATCAGTGAGCCCGGGACTAGCGGGGGGGAAGATACGCAGTATTTT.

This clonotype has a handful of counts. The chain joins TRBV5-5 to TRBJ2-5; 7 nucleotides match TRBD1. This CDR3 spans 13 amino acids. V was pared by 4 bases and J by 5 bases, with 5 bases of the junction left unmatched. Germline CDR1 reads SGHKS; CDR2 reads YYEKEE (reference sequence). CDR3: CASSAQGWETQYF. Here the CDR3 DNA reads TGTGCCAGCAGCGCACAGGGGTGGGAGACCCAGTACTTC.

The chain links TRBV20-1 to TRBJ1-5; no clear D gene. Trimming shortened V by 7 bases and J by 4 bases, and 14 bases separated the two germline ends. Germline V gene lookup returns CDR1 DFQATT and CDR2 SNEGSKA (reference sequence). This CDR3 is built from 13 residues. CDR3 DNA: TGCAGTGTCTCTGCCCCCGATAATCAGCCCCAGCATTTT. Translating gives CSVSAPDNQPQHF.

This rearrangement joins TRBV4-2 to TRBJ2-5, with a weak D call TRBD2 (7 bases). Trimming took off 0 bases at V and 5 bases at J, with 13 bases between the two ends. There are 15 residues in the CDR3. From germline, CDR1 is LGHNA and CDR2 YNFKEQ. CDR3 sequence reads: CASSQDSGGLETQYF. The CDR3 coding sequence is TGTGCCAGCAGCCAAGATTCGGGGGGCCTGGAGACCCAGTACTTC.

This chain connects TRBV20-1 to TRBJ1-5; 8 nucleotides align to TRBD1. The CDR3 runs to 13 residues. Trimming took 7 bases from V and 5 from J; bases not matched to a gene: 7. Germline V gives CDR1 DFQATT, CDR2 SNEGSKA (reference sequence). CDR3 nucleotide sequence: TGCAGTGTTACAGGGGGTAGGGATCAGCCCCAGCATTTT. It yields the protein CSVTGGRDQPQHF.

The J gene is TRBJ2-3, the V gene TRBV29-1, with 10 bases lining up with TRBD2. CDR3 length: 15 residues. Germline CDR1 is SQVTM and CDR2 is ANQGSEA. The V gene end was trimmed by 3 bases and the J gene end by 5 bases; junction bases not matched to a gene: 8. CDR3 amino acids: CSVDESGGALDTQYF. CDR3 bases: TGCAGCGTTGACGAGAGCGGGGGGGCCTTAGATACGCAGTATTTT.

This clonotype was observed a few times. The rearrangement links TRBV6-4 to TRBJ2-7; D not resolved. Germline lookup yields CDR1 MRHNA and CDR2 SNTAGT. Between the trimmed V and J ends, which lost 8 bases and 2 bases, there was a span of 16 bases. The length of the CDR3 is 14 residues. The CDR3 here is CASPPLGYPYEQYF. Here the CDR3 DNA reads TGTGCCAGCCCCCCTCTGGGTTACCCCTACGAGCAGTACTTC.

The V call is TRBV3-1, the J call TRBJ1-5; D gene unclear. Trimming cost V 0 bases and J 5 bases, with 11 bases left between them. CDR1 is LGHDT, CDR2 YNNKEL, per germline (reference sequence). This CDR3 is built from 15 residues. CDR3 nucleotide sequence: TGTGCCAGCAGCCAAGATTTGGCACGCGATCAGCCCCAGCATTTT. Protein product: CASSQDLARDQPQHF.

The sample holds a few counts of this clonotype. The chain is built from TRBV2 and TRBJ2-3; possibly TRBD1 or TRBD2 for D (5 bases each). This CDR3 contains 17 residues. The V gene lost 0 bases and the J gene lost 2 bases, with 15 bases spanning the gap. Germline V gives CDR1 SNHLY, CDR2 FYNNEI. The CDR3 sequence: CASSEASGFGTTDTQYF. The CDR3 bases are TGTGCCAGCAGTGAAGCCTCGGGATTTGGGACCACAGATACGCAGTATTTT.

V and J are TRBV10-3 and TRBJ1-5; no definite D call. V was pared by 2 bases and J by 5 bases, with 13 bases between. The CDR3 spans 15 residues. Germline CDR1 is ENHRY and CDR2 is SYGVKD. CDR3 region: CAISERATDDQPQHF. CDR3 nucleotide sequence: TGTGCCATCAGTGAGAGGGCGACGGACGATCAGCCCCAGCATTTT.

The chain recombines TRBV28 with TRBJ2-1; the match to TRBD2 covers 13 bases. Germline V gene data show CDR1 as MDHEN and CDR2 as SYDVKM. V lost 5 bases and J lost 10; bases outside the gene matches: 8. This CDR3 contains 15 residues. The CDR3 DNA reads as TGTGCCAGCAGTGAGACTAGCGGGGGGCGGCGAGAGCAGTTCTTC. The encoded protein is CASSETSGGRREQFF. The variable domain in full, completed from reference TRBV28 and TRBJ2-1, reads DVKVTQSSRYLVKRTGEKVFLECVQDMDHENMFWYRQDPGLGLRLIYFSYDVKMKEKGDIPEGYSVSREKKERFSLILESASTNQTSMYLCASSETSGGRREQFFGPGTRLTVL.

This clonotype has a handful of counts. The chain joins TRBV9 to TRBJ2-5; 7 bases match TRBD2. Trimming removed 0 bases from V and 2 bases from J; junction bases left unmatched: 7. The CDR3 is made up of 16 amino acids. Germline CDR1 is SGDLS and CDR2 is YYNGEE. The CDR3 region has the DNA TGTGCCAGCAGCGTAGCTCTCAGCGGGGCTCAAGAGACCCAGTACTTC. It is translated as CASSVALSGAQETQYF. Variable domain in full (rest from reference TRBV9 and TRBJ2-5): DSGVTQTPKHLITATGQRVTLRCSPRSGDLSVYWYQQSLDQGLQFLIQYYNGEERAKGNILERFSAQQFPDLHSELNLSSLELGDSALYFCASSVALSGAQETQYFGPGTRLLVL.

The rearrangement uses TRBV13 and TRBJ1-1; D unclear. Trimming removed 3 bases from V and 11 bases from J, with 13 bases in between. The CDR3 runs to 12 residues. The V gene's germline CDR1 is PRHDT and CDR2 FYEKMQ (reference sequence). The CDR3 DNA reads as TGTGCCAGCAGCTTTTCACGAGGGTGGGCTTTCTTT. Its translation: CASSFSRGWAFF.

The chain joins TRBV5-1 to TRBJ2-5; TRBD2 matches 8 bases. J was trimmed by 4 bases and V by 0 bases; bases with no gene match: 2. The CDR3 sequence is 14 residues long. CDR1 SGHRS and CDR2 YFSETQ come from the germline V gene. The CDR3 DNA sequence: TGCGCCAGCAGCTTGGAGGGACTAGGAGAGACCCAGTACTTC. Protein sequence: CASSLEGLGETQYF.

The chain carries TRBV5-1 and TRBJ2-5; D might be TRBD2 (5 bases). V lost 6 bases to trimming and J lost 5 bases, with 20 bases between them. The length of the CDR3 is 15 residues. Germline CDR1 SGHRS, CDR2 YFSETQ. The CDR3 region has the DNA TGCGCCAGCAACAGACTCGAGGGATCGCGGGAGACCCAGTACTTC. Translating it yields CASNRLEGSRETQYF.

As for this clonotype: The junction shows a germline mismatch at one end, possibly a read error. The rearrangement uses TRBV9 and TRBJ2-6; D not certain. Germline-derived CDR1 and CDR2 are SGDLS and YYNGEE. The length of the CDR3 is 13 residues. CDR3: CASSPSRANVLTF. CDR3 DNA: TGTGCCAGCAGCCCCTCTCGGGCCAACGTCCTGACTTTC.